The 28 T cell receptor beta chains listed next were all sequenced from one sample in a study of blood T cell repertoires in COVID-19. Sequencing used immunoSEQ multiplex PCR; TCRdb keeps in-frame clones, though not all of them. Altogether roughly 190,000 clones are present, roughly 89% being singletons, with the ten largest covering 3.7%. Sample: peripheral blood. The receptors shown here come from a man between 18 and 35 years old with active or convalescent COVID-19.

Only a few counts were recorded for this clone. The chain combines TRBV27 with TRBJ1-2; 10 bases are a match to TRBD1. The V gene end was trimmed by 3 bases and the J gene end by 7 bases; junction bases not matched to a gene: 5. This CDR3 contains 14 residues. CDR1 MNHEY and CDR2 SMNVEV come from the germline V gene (reference sequence). CDR3 amino acids: CASSFGGTGAGYTF. The CDR3 DNA reads as TGTGCCAGCAGTTTCGGGGGGACAGGGGCTGGCTACACCTTC.

This chain uses TRBV6-1 with TRBJ2-7; D ambiguous. CDR1 and CDR2 from the germline V gene are MNHNS and SASEGT. The V gene lost 2 bases and the J gene lost 5 bases, with 4 bases spanning the gap. The CDR3 totals 11 residues. The DNA of the CDR3 is TGTGCCAGCAGTGAACATCACGAGCAGTACTTC. It yields the protein CASSEHHEQYF.

The CDR3 DNA reads TGCGCCAGCAGCCAAGACGCCCGCGGGGGCAACATTCAGTACTTC. This sequence encodes CASSQDARGGNIQYF. The chain joins TRBV4-1 to TRBJ2-4, with a weak D call TRBD2 (7 bases). Trimming stripped 0 bases from V and 7 bases from J, with 13 bases between. CDR1 and CDR2 (germline): MGHRA, YSYEKL. The CDR3 loop spans 15 amino acids.

The gene calls are TRBV3-1 (or the pseudogene TRBV3-2) and TRBJ2-5, with a weak D call TRBD1 (6 bases). Trimming stripped 4 bases from V and 8 bases from J, with 23 bases between. Germline values: CDR1 LGHDT, CDR2 YNNKEL (reference sequence). This CDR3 has 16 amino acids. CDR3 region: CASSPPAQGDKGTQYF. The CDR3 nucleotides are TGTGCCAGCAGCCCTCCCGCACAGGGCGACAAGGGAACCCAGTACTTC.

V is TRBV11-2 and J is TRBJ2-7, with D uncertain. The CDR3 is 14 amino acids. Germline assignment: CDR1 SGHAT and CDR2 FQNNGV. V was clipped by 5 bases and J by 5 bases, with 16 bases between them. The CDR3 region has the DNA TGTGCCAGCAGCCAAACGAGTGTAGAGGACGAGCAGTACGTC. Amino acid sequence: CASSQTSVEDEQYV.

The CDR3, as DNA: TGTGCCAGCAGCCTCCCCCAGGGGGGCACTGAAGCTTTCTTT. This codes for CASSLPQGGTEAFF. The V call is TRBV11-3, the J call TRBJ1-1, with 7 bases lining up with TRBD1. V lost 5 bases and J lost 4; bases outside the gene matches: 7. CDR3 size: 14 residues. CDR1 is SGHNT and CDR2 is YENEEA in the germline V gene.

The V call is TRBV7-2, the J call TRBJ1-1; D remains unclear. The CDR3 covers 13 residues. V shed 1 base and J shed 10 bases, with 13 bases lying between them. CDR1 and CDR2 from the germline V gene are SGHTA and FQGNSA. CDR3 in amino acids: CASSLVMASGAFF. DNA of the CDR3: TGTGCCAGCAGCTTAGTTATGGCCTCAGGAGCTTTCTTT.

V is TRBV5-1 and J is TRBJ1-1, with D perhaps matching TRBD1 (6 bases). Germline loops: CDR1 SGHRS, CDR2 YFSETQ. The CDR3 spans 13 residues. Trimming left V 4 bases short and J 1 base short, with 8 bases between. CDR3 in DNA: TGCGCCAGCAGCAGCAGGGGGAACACTGAAGCTTTCTTT. Amino acids: CASSSRGNTEAFF.

The chain is built from TRBV7-9 and TRBJ1-1; D is undetermined. Germline loops: CDR1 SEHNR, CDR2 FQNEAQ (reference sequence). CDR3 length: 15 amino acids. V lost 3 bases and J 2 bases, leaving 13 bases between the germline ends. The CDR3 region is CASSLGGDPNTEAFF. The CDR3 DNA reads TGTGCCAGCAGCTTGGGCGGGGATCCCAACACTGAAGCTTTCTTT.

The V call is TRBV6-2 or TRBV6-3, the J call TRBJ2-3, with 7 bases aligning to TRBD1. Germline trimming cut 5 bases from V and 6 bases from J; bases unmatched to any gene: 8. The CDR3 spans 14 residues. Germline CDR1 and CDR2: MNHEY and SVGEGT. The CDR3 DNA is TGTGCCAGCAGTCCCGGGACAGAAGAGGATACGCAGTATTTT. This codes for CASSPGTEEDTQYF.

The chain's CDR3 is CSVEVQIHQETQYF. CDR3 nucleotide sequence: TGCAGCGTTGAAGTGCAGATCCACCAAGAGACCCAGTACTTC. J is TRBJ2-5 and V is TRBV29-1; D unclear. Per germline, CDR1 SQVTM and CDR2 ANQGSEA. CDR3 length: 14 amino acids. Deletions cut 1 base from V and 0 bases from J, with 9 bases between.

This sequence joins TRBV7-2 and TRBJ2-1; 14 bases map to TRBD2. The CDR3 extends over 16 amino acids. J was trimmed by 7 bases and V by 5 bases; bases with no gene match: 7. CDR1 is SGHTA and CDR2 is FQGNSA in the germline V gene. The CDR3 sequence is CASSQTSGRAGNEQFF. DNA of the CDR3: TGTGCCAGCAGCCAGACTAGCGGGAGGGCCGGAAATGAGCAGTTCTTC.

V gene TRBV27 combines with J gene TRBJ2-2; TRBD2 matches at 7 bases. Germline V gene lookup returns CDR1 MNHEY and CDR2 SMNVEV (reference sequence). The CDR3 is made up of 16 amino acids. V shed 1 base and J 1 base; nucleotides not matched to a gene: 3. CDR3 nucleotide sequence: TGTGCCAGCAGTTTATGGCTAGCGGAGAACACCGGGGAGCTGTTTTTT. Protein sequence: CASSLWLAENTGELFF.

The V call is TRBV10-3, the J call TRBJ1-6, with 7 bases that match TRBD1. The germline V gene encodes CDR1 ENHRY and CDR2 SYGVKD. J gave up 5 bases and V 2 bases, and 0 bases lay outside the gene matches. This CDR3 contains 14 residues. The CDR3 region has the DNA TGTGCCATCAGTGAGGGGACAGATAATTCACCCCTCCACTTT. Translated: CAISEGTDNSPLHF.

J is TRBJ2-2 and V is TRBV7-2; 9 bases are shared with TRBD1. CDR1 and CDR2 from the germline V gene are SGHTA and FQGNSA. CDR3 size: 15 residues. After removal of 4 bases from V and 5 bases from J, the junction contained 5 bases not matched to a gene. CDR3 region: CASSSDRGRTGELFF. The CDR3 DNA reads TGTGCCAGCAGCTCGGACAGGGGACGAACCGGGGAGCTGTTTTTT.

The genes are TRBV3-1 (or the pseudogene TRBV3-2) and TRBJ2-3, with 8 nucleotides matching TRBD2. In germline, CDR1 is LGHDT, CDR2 YNNKEL (reference sequence). The trim removed 0 bases at V and 3 bases at J, leaving 5 bases unmatched. CDR3 size: 16 residues. The CDR3 DNA reads TGTGCCAGCAGCCAAGAGTTAGCGGGAATTACAGATACGCAGTATTTT. Protein sequence: CASSQELAGITDTQYF.

This clone was found once. The rearrangement joins TRBV24-1 to TRBJ2-1; 14 positions match TRBD2. The CDR3 length is 18 residues. Losses at the gene ends were 7 bases for V and 2 bases for J; bases not matched to a gene: 9. Germline V lookup: CDR1 KGHDR, CDR2 SFDVKD. The CDR3 DNA reads as TGTGCCACCAGCCCGGGACTAGCGGGAGTTCCCCCCTACAATGAGCAGTTCTTC. It translates to CATSPGLAGVPPYNEQFF.

The chain combines TRBV19 with TRBJ1-4; 8 bases line up with TRBD1. The CDR3 sequence is 15 residues long. The V gene's germline CDR1 is LNHDA and CDR2 SQIVND (reference sequence). V lost 3 bases, J lost 7 bases, and 7 bases stayed unmatched. For the CDR3, the DNA is TGTGCCAGTAGTATGTTAACAGGGGGGGGTGAAAAACTGTTTTTT. Its translation is CASSMLTGGGEKLFF.

There are a few counts of this clone. The chain combines TRBV18 with TRBJ1-4; D gene ambiguous. V was trimmed by 2 bases and J by 7 bases, leaving 8 bases between them. Germline CDR1 KGHSH, CDR2 LQKENI. There are 13 residues in the CDR3. The CDR3 here is CASSPEEGEKLFF. The CDR3 DNA reads as TGTGCCAGCTCACCAGAGGAGGGTGAAAAACTGTTTTTT.

The chain employs TRBV9 and TRBJ2-3, with 8 positions matching TRBD2. In germline, CDR1 is SGDLS, CDR2 YYNGEE. The V and J ends lost 3 bases and 6 bases, in that order; junction bases with no gene match: 18. The CDR3 totals 18 residues. The CDR3 here is CASSEGLSGRAGVDTQYF. CDR3 nucleotide sequence: TGTGCCAGCAGCGAAGGTTTGTCTGGTAGAGCGGGAGTCGATACGCAGTATTTT.

The chain carries TRBV30 and TRBJ1-2, with a weak D call TRBD1 (6 bases). The germline V gene has CDR1 GTSNPN and CDR2 SVGIG (reference sequence). The CDR3 is made up of 12 amino acids. The ends were cut back, 4 bases at V and 4 bases at J, with 10 bases in the middle. The CDR3 loop reads CAWTLGGYGYTF. In nucleotides, the CDR3 is TGTGCCTGGACACTAGGGGGCTATGGCTACACCTTC.

The chain recombines TRBV7-3 with TRBJ2-1; 11 positions match TRBD2. Trimming removed 5 bases from V and 0 bases from J; junction bases left unmatched: 6. Germline V gene data show CDR1 as SGHTA and CDR2 as FQGTGA. This CDR3 is built from 17 residues. CDR3 region: CASSPGLADSSYNEQFF. Here the CDR3 DNA reads TGTGCCAGCAGCCCGGGACTAGCGGATAGCTCCTACAATGAGCAGTTCTTC.

The chain couples TRBV28 to TRBJ2-7; 7 positions match TRBD1. The CDR3 runs 14 residues. Germline-derived CDR1 and CDR2 are MDHEN and SYDVKM. V was clipped by 4 bases and J by 2 bases; unmatched bases: 5. The CDR3 sequence is CASSSRQGAYEQYF. The DNA for the CDR3 is TGTGCCAGCAGTTCTCGACAGGGAGCCTACGAGCAGTACTTC. The variable domain in full, with the rest retrieved from reference TRBV28 and TRBJ2-7, is DVKVTQSSRYLVKRTGEKVFLECVQDMDHENMFWYRQDPGLGLRLIYFSYDVKMKEKGDIPEGYSVSREKKERFSLILESASTNQTSMYLCASSSRQGAYEQYFGPGTRLTVT.

The rearrangement joins TRBV18 to TRBJ1-2, with a weak D call TRBD1 (5 bases). Trimming took off 2 bases at V and 8 bases at J, with 21 bases between the two ends. The CDR3 runs to 16 residues. Per the germline V gene, CDR1 is KGHSH and CDR2 is LQKENI. The CDR3 reads CASSPTGSGIDDGYTF. For the CDR3, the DNA is TGTGCCAGCTCACCAACGGGCTCAGGGATCGATGACGGCTACACCTTC.

The rearrangement links TRBV7-2 to TRBJ2-3; perhaps TRBD2 as D (5 bases). The CDR3 covers 12 residues. V was trimmed by 8 bases and J by 7 bases, leaving 13 bases between them. Germline CDR1 reads SGHTA; CDR2 reads FQGNSA. The DNA of the CDR3 is TGTGCCAGCGACTTGGGGAGCAATACGCAGTATTTT. This codes for CASDLGSNTQYF.

The chain couples TRBV7-9 to TRBJ2-2; D perhaps matches TRBD1 (6 bases). The CDR3 consists of 14 residues. In germline, CDR1 is SEHNR, CDR2 FQNEAQ (reference sequence). V was shortened by 3 bases and J by 4 bases, with 9 bases between the two germline ends. In nucleotides, the CDR3 is TGTGCCAGCAGCTTCGGGACAAGCACCGGGGAGCTGTTTTTT. This gives the protein CASSFGTSTGELFF.

This clone was seen more than once but under ten times. The V call is TRBV10-3, the J call TRBJ2-1; possibly TRBD2 for D (5 bases). CDR3 size: 13 residues. Germline V gives CDR1 ENHRY, CDR2 SYGVKD. Trimming cost V 6 bases and J 6 bases, with 12 bases left between them. CDR3 sequence: CAIRGGQTNEQFF. CDR3 sequence (DNA): TGTGCCATCAGAGGCGGGCAGACCAATGAGCAGTTCTTC.

The rearrangement uses TRBV30 and TRBJ2-7; 7 bases agree with TRBD1. Germline assignment: CDR1 GTSNPN and CDR2 SVGIG (reference sequence). The CDR3 has 13 residues. With V trimmed by 0 bases and J by 4 bases, 3 bases remained unmatched. The CDR3 sequence: CAWSVTGVYEQYF. The CDR3 coding sequence is TGTGCCTGGAGTGTAACAGGGGTATACGAGCAGTACTTC.